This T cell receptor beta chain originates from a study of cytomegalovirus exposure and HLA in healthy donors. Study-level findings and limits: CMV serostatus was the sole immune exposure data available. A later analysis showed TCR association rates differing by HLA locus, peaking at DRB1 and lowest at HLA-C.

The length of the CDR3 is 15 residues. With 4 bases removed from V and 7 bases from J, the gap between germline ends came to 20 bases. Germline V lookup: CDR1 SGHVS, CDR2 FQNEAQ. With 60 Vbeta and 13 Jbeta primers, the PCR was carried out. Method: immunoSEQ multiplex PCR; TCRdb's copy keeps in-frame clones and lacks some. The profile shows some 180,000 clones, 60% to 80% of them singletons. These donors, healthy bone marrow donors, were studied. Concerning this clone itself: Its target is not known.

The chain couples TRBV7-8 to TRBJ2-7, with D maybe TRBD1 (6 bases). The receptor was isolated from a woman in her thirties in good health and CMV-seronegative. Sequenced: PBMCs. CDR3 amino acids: CASSSGSGATGEQYF. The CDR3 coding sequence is TGTGCCAGCAGCTCCGGATCAGGGGCGACGGGAGAGCAGTACTTC.